The clone carrying this T cell receptor (beta chain) has just a few counts. The iRepertoire nested amplicon-rescue multiplex PCR amplified TCR alpha and beta CDR3s from RNA. One-step reverse transcription and amplification started from roughly 100-400 ng of tissue mRNA or PBMC total RNA. From the multiplex PCR reads, TCRdb called clonotypes with MiXCR, one entry per CDR3 protein. Of approximately 120,000 distinct CDR3 sequences in the sample, less than 30% were seen once. Trimming removed 7 bases from V and 6 bases from J; junction bases left unmatched: 5. Germline V lookup: CDR1 GTSNPN, CDR2 SVGIG (reference sequence). This CDR3 is built from 11 residues. This record belongs to a study of glioma-infiltrating T cells.

Sequenced: glioma tissue, nonneoplastic brain tissue, or PBMCs (not recorded which). V usage is TRBV30 and J usage is TRBJ2-7; 8 bases are a match to TRBD1. This clonotype originated in a human donor with low-grade glioma or glioblastoma, undergoing nonglioma brain surgery, or in good health (not recorded which). CDR3 nucleotides: TGTGCCTTCGGACAGGGTCCCGAGCAGTACTTC. This codes for CAFGQGPEQYF.